This T cell receptor (beta chain) was observed in a study of CD4 T cells in relation to SARS-CoV-2 and coronaviruses. Per germline, CDR1 KGHSH and CDR2 LQKENI. The trim removed 5 bases at V and 5 bases at J, leaving 7 bases unmatched. There are 15 residues in the CDR3. Concerning this clone itself: Antigen unknown.

The unexposed donors gave CD4+ T cells in about 2010-2019, prior to COVID-19. Isolation of CD4+ T cells took place after about 9 days in culture. The method was immunoSEQ multiplex PCR; TCRdb's version includes in-frame clones alone and lacks a portion of them. The profile shows approximately 17,000 clones, roughly 87% of them singletons. The receptor's source is a human donor in good health. V gene TRBV18 combines with J gene TRBJ1-5, with 9 bases identical to TRBD1. The sequenced sample consisted of CD4+ T cells from PBMCs, cultured in vitro. The CDR3 DNA follows: TGTGCCAGCTCAAGAGGACAGGGGCCCGATCAGCCCCAGCATTTT. Residues: CASSRGQGPDQPQHF.